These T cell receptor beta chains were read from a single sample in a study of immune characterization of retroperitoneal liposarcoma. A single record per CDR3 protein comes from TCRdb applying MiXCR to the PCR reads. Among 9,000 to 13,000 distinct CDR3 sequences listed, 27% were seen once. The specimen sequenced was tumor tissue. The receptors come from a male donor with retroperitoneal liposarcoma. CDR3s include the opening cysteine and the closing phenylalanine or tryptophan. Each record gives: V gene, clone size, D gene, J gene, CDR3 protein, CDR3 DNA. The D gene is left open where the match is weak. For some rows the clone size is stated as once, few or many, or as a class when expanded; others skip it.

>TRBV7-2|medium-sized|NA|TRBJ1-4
CASSLDRSNEKLFF
TGTGCCAGCAGCTTGGACCGCTCAAATGAAAAACTGTTTTTT
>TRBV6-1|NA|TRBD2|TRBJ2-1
CASIPRGLAGAQETQFF
TGTGCCAGCATCCCGAGAGGACTAGCGGGAGCCCAAGAGACCCAGTTCTTC
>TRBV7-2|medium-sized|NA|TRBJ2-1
CASSLARLVRAQETQFF
TGTGCCAGCAGCTTAGCGAGACTAGTTAGGGCCCAAGAGACCCAGTTCTTC
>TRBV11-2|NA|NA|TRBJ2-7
CASSSRQYEQYF
TGTGCCAGCAGCTCTAGACAGTACGAGCAGTACTTC
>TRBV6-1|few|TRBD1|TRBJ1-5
CASTPGGGGNQPQHF
TGTGCCAGCACCCCAGGGGGGGGAGGCAATCAGCCCCAGCATTTT
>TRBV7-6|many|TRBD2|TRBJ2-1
CASSFGLSGGETQFF
TGTGCCAGCAGCTTCGGACTGAGTGGGGGGGAGACCCAGTTCTTC
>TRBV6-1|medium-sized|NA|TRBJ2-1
CASSEERGETQFF
TGTGCCAGCAGTGAAGAGAGGGGAGAGACCCAGTTCTTC
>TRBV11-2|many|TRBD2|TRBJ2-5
CASSNSGTEYF
TGTGCCAGCAGCAATAGCGGGACGGAGTACTTC
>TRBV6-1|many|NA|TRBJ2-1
CASSETQGHYNEQFF
TGTGCCAGCAGTGAAACGCAGGGACACTACAATGAGCAGTTCTTC
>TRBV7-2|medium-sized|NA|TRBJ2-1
CASSPRGKGADEQFF
TGTGCCAGCAGCCCCCGCGGGAAGGGCGCCGACGAGCAGTTCTTC
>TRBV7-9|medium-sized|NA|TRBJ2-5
CASSHERSNEQYF
TGTGCCAGCAGTCACGAACGGTCAAATGAGCAGTACTTC
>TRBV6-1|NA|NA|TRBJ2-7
CASSPQGSYEQYF
TGTGCCAGCAGTCCCCAGGGGTCCTACGAGCAGTACTTC
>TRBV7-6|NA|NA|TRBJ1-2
CASSAALGGYTF
TGTGCCAGCAGCGCGGCTCTCGGTGGCTACACCTTC
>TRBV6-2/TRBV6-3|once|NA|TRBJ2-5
CASSYSKELLQETQYF
TGTGCCAGCAGTTACTCGAAGGAGCTACTCCAAGAGACCCAGTACTTC
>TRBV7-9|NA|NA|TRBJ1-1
CASSLPPGNTEAFF
TGTGCCAGCAGCCTGCCCCCAGGGAACACTGAAGCTTTCTTT